What follows are 17 T cell receptor beta chains derived from one specimen sequenced in a study of control samples from healthy donors and cancer patients. Generated by immunoSEQ multiplex PCR, the TCRdb table keeps only in-frame clones and is missing some. The sample has 150,000 to 200,000 clones; 90% are singletons. Material for sequencing was blood. The receptors were gathered from a woman aged 45 to 65 in good health.

The chain carries TRBV9 and TRBJ1-1, with 8 positions matching TRBD1. CDR3 size: 13 residues. J gave up 8 bases and V 3 bases, and 6 bases lay outside the gene matches. Germline CDR1 SGDLS, CDR2 YYNGEE. The CDR3 loop reads CASSATGEGEAFF. The CDR3 DNA sequence: TGTGCCAGCAGCGCGACAGGGGAGGGCGAAGCTTTCTTT.

The chain carries TRBV30 and TRBJ2-3, with TRBD2 matching 12 bases. V shed 1 base and J 5 bases; nucleotides not matched to a gene: 4. CDR1 is GTSNPN, CDR2 SVGIG, per germline (reference sequence). The CDR3 has 15 amino acids. CDR3 DNA: TGTGCCTGGAGTGGACTAGCGGGAGAAGTAGATACGCAGTATTTT. Its translation is CAWSGLAGEVDTQYF. The full variable domain, completed using reference TRBV30 and TRBJ2-3, is SQTIHQWPATLVQPVGSPLSLECTVEGTSNPNLYWYRQAAGRGLQLLFYSVGIGQISSEVPQNLSASRPQDRQFILSSKKLLLSDSGFYLCAWSGLAGEVDTQYFGPGTRLTVL.

V usage is TRBV4-1 and J usage is TRBJ1-5; unclear D gene. The V gene's germline CDR1 is MGHRA and CDR2 YSYEKL. Trimming shortened V by 4 bases and J by 8 bases, and 12 bases separated the two germline ends. The CDR3 has 13 residues. CDR3 sequence (DNA): TGCGCCAGCAGCCCCAGGCGGGAGGAGCCCCAGCATTTT. It yields the protein CASSPRREEPQHF.

The genes are TRBV6-5 and TRBJ1-6; D gene ambiguous. This CDR3 comprises 16 residues. Germline V gene lookup returns CDR1 MNHEY and CDR2 SVGAGI. The V gene lost 4 bases and the J gene lost 0 bases, with 10 bases spanning the gap. The CDR3 DNA is TGTGCCAGCAGTTTGGGTGGAAACTCCTATAATTCACCCCTCCACTTT. As protein: CASSLGGNSYNSPLHF.

The chain joins TRBV7-3 to TRBJ1-1; D not certain. The CDR3 spans 13 residues. CDR1 and CDR2 from the germline V gene are SGHTA and FQGTGA. The ends were cut back, 5 bases at V and 2 bases at J, with 9 bases in the middle. This CDR3 reads CASSPHGNTEAFF. DNA for the CDR3: TGTGCCAGCAGCCCTCATGGAAACACTGAAGCTTTCTTT. Based on the CDR3 plus reference TRBV7-3 and TRBJ1-1, the full variable domain is GAGVSQTPSNKVTEKGKYVELRCDPISGHTALYWYRQSLGQGPEFLIYFQGTGAADDSGLPNDRFFAVRPEGSVSTLKIQRTERGDSAVYLCASSPHGNTEAFFGQGTRLTVV.

J is TRBJ1-5 and V is TRBV2, with 10 positions matching TRBD1. CDR3 length: 12 amino acids. Germline trimming cut 9 bases from V and 7 bases from J; bases unmatched to any gene: 3. CDR1 SNHLY and CDR2 FYNNEI come from the germline V gene. In nucleotides, the CDR3 is TGTGCCAGAGGGACAGGGGACCAGCCCCAGCATTTT. As protein: CARGTGDQPQHF.

CDR3 in DNA: TGTGCCTGGATGAGGAGAGGGAACACTGAAGCTTTCTTT. Its protein is CAWMRRGNTEAFF. This sequence joins TRBV30 and TRBJ1-1; D not certain. Germline CDR1 and CDR2: GTSNPN and SVGIG (reference sequence). The V gene lost 4 bases and the J gene lost 1 base, with 10 bases spanning the gap. The CDR3 has 13 residues. Full variable domain (outside the CDR3, taken from reference TRBV30 and TRBJ1-1): SQTIHQWPATLVQPVGSPLSLECTVEGTSNPNLYWYRQAAGRGLQLLFYSVGIGQISSEVPQNLSASRPQDRQFILSSKKLLLSDSGFYLCAWMRRGNTEAFFGQGTRLTVV.

V usage is TRBV28 and J usage is TRBJ1-2; the D is unclear. CDR1 and CDR2 (germline): MDHEN, SYDVKM. The CDR3 has 12 amino acids. Deletions cut 4 bases from V and 8 bases from J, with 11 bases between. CDR3: CASSSRVSGYTF. The CDR3 DNA reads TGTGCCAGCAGTTCGAGGGTGTCCGGCTACACCTTC.

V and J are TRBV6-5 and TRBJ1-5, with D maybe TRBD1 (6 bases). The CDR3 extends over 15 amino acids. Looked up from germline, CDR1 is MNHEY and CDR2 is SVGAGI. Deletions cut 5 bases from V and 4 bases from J, with 15 bases between. In DNA form, the CDR3 reads TGTGCCAGCAGTAAACAGGGTAATGGAAATCAGCCCCAGCATTTT. Protein: CASSKQGNGNQPQHF.

The chain couples TRBV5-4 to TRBJ1-6; 9 bases are a match to TRBD1. The CDR3 consists of 15 residues. The ends lost 4 bases at V and 11 bases at J; junction bases unmatched: 10. CDR1 SGHNT and CDR2 YYREEE come from the germline V gene (reference sequence). The DNA for the CDR3 is TGTGCCAGCAGCCAGGACAGGGGCGCCCGGGCACCCCTCCACTTT. Amino acid sequence: CASSQDRGARAPLHF. The variable domain in full, with the rest retrieved from reference TRBV5-4 and TRBJ1-6, is ETGVTQSPTHLIKTRGQQVTLRCSSQSGHNTVSWYQQALGQGPQFIFQYYREEENGRGNFPPRFSGLQFPNYSSELNVNALELDDSALYLCASSQDRGARAPLHFGNGTRLTVT.

This clone was detected only a few times. The chain employs TRBV7-6 and TRBJ2-5, with 11 bases that match TRBD2. Germline values: CDR1 SGHVS, CDR2 FNYEAQ. This CDR3 comprises 18 residues. The junction had 20 bases not matched to a gene; V was cut back by 5 bases and J by 9 bases. The CDR3 DNA reads as TGTGCCAGCAGCGTCAGTCGGTTGGGACTAGCGGAGCCCCGGGCCCAGTACTTC. Encoded protein: CASSVSRLGLAEPRAQYF.

The CDR3 coding sequence is TGTGCCAGCAGCATCGCCGGGACAGGGTTAGATACGCAGTATTTT. Translating it yields CASSIAGTGLDTQYF. The chain combines TRBV9 with TRBJ2-3; 9 positions match TRBD1. V was pared by 4 bases and J by 5 bases, with 8 bases of the junction left unmatched. CDR3 length equals 15 residues. CDR1 and CDR2 from the germline V gene are SGDLS and YYNGEE. The full variable domain, in which reference TRBV9 and TRBJ2-3 provide the parts outside the CDR3, is DSGVTQTPKHLITATGQRVTLRCSPRSGDLSVYWYQQSLDQGLQFLIQYYNGEERAKGNILERFSAQQFPDLHSELNLSSLELGDSALYFCASSIAGTGLDTQYFGPGTRLTVL.

The chain is built from TRBV19 and TRBJ2-5; TRBD2 matches at 8 bases. V dropped 3 bases and J dropped 5; count of bases not matched to a gene: 20. Germline V gives CDR1 LNHDA, CDR2 SQIVND (reference sequence). The CDR3 extends over 19 amino acids. CDR3 nucleotide sequence: TGTGCCAGTAGTATTCTCCGGGGGGGCATGACTCAACGGCGGGAGACCCAGTACTTC. Protein: CASSILRGGMTQRRETQYF.

The rearrangement uses TRBV18 and TRBJ1-2; D gene uncertain. This CDR3 is built from 15 residues. Germline V gene lookup returns CDR1 KGHSH and CDR2 LQKENI. V was shortened by 0 bases and J by 4 bases, with 12 bases between the two germline ends. CDR3 protein: CASSPPEVHSYGYTF. The CDR3 bases are TGTGCCAGCTCACCACCGGAGGTGCACAGCTATGGCTACACCTTC.

The V call is TRBV7-2, the J call TRBJ1-1; the D is unclear. V was clipped by 4 bases and J by 3 bases, with 9 bases between them. The CDR3 spans 13 residues. Germline CDR1 and CDR2: SGHTA and FQGNSA. The CDR3 DNA sequence: TGTGCCAGCAGCTGGGGTGGAGACACTGAAGCTTTCTTT. This translates into CASSWGGDTEAFF.

The rearrangement joins TRBV28 to TRBJ1-1; unclear D gene. Trimming took 4 bases from V and 6 from J, leaving 9 bases between them. Germline V gene data show CDR1 as MDHEN and CDR2 as SYDVKM. The CDR3 consists of 12 residues. In DNA form, the CDR3 reads TGTGCCAGCAGTTCCTATAACGCTGAAGCTTTCTTT. Amino acid sequence: CASSSYNAEAFF.

This rearrangement joins TRBV9 to TRBJ1-1; D possibly corresponds to TRBD1 (6 bases). The CDR3 spans 15 residues. Germline V CDR1 and CDR2: SGDLS, YYNGEE. V lost 0 bases and J lost 3, with 12 bases in between. CDR3 nucleotide sequence: TGTGCCAGCAGCGTAGGAACAGGGCAGTACACTGAAGCTTTCTTT. This gives the protein CASSVGTGQYTEAFF.